The entry that follows covers one T cell receptor beta chain sequence. Its antigen remains undetermined. No base quality values were provided; no much bigger clone lies one nucleotide off. Germline trimming amounts to 4 bases on V and 10 bases on J, with 2 as the count of junction bases outside the gene matches. Based on the germline V gene, the CDR1 and CDR2 sequences are LGHNA and YNFKEQ. Its CDR3 holds 12 amino acids, cysteine through phenylalanine. Solely the CDR3 DNA is kept, with 36 bases framed from the first base. This sample stems from a study of shared T cell receptors in the human thymus listed by TCRdb under 2021. Notes on the research overall: The study investigated the way shared, self-reactive T-cell receptor alpha chains are produced in the human thymus.

The protocol used for the library was the immunoSEQ multiplex PCR assay. Held by TCRdb, this immuneACCESS table contains in-frame sequences only and omits some clones. Under half of the omission traces to an unresolved V gene where checked; the cause of the rest is unknown. The sample yields approximately 68,000 clones; roughly 95% were counted once. Roughly 0.033% of the sample belongs to the ten largest clones. In this chain, TRBV4-2 is recombined with TRBJ2-2, and 8 bases in between align with TRBD1. Input material: thymocytes. This TCR came from a human donor. The DNA is TGTGCCAGCAGCCTCAGGGGGCCGGAGCTGTTTTTT. It specifies CASSLRGPELFF.